These T cell receptor beta chains were read from a single sample in a study of T cell responses to AZD1222 COVID-19 vaccine. Libraries were prepared by immunoSEQ multiplex PCR; TCRdb keeps only in-frame clonotypes and omits some of them. This sample has 150,000 or so clones, with 80% to 95% found just once. The sequencing used peripheral blood, collected on day 0 of MenACWY control vaccination. These TCRs come from an adult in good health. Each CDR3 is given with its conserved first and last residue. Fields, in order: CDR3 protein, CDR3 DNA, J gene, V gene, D gene, clone size, CDR3 length. D genes are given only for firm matches. Clone size is stated in some rows and not others, as once, few, many or a class when expanded.

CASSFREGEQYF	TGCGCCAGCAGCTTTAGGGAGGGCGAGCAGTACTTC	TRBJ2-7	TRBV5-1	TRBD2	NA	12
CASSPWGDHSYEQYF	TGTGCCAGCAGCCCCTGGGGGGACCACTCCTACGAGCAGTACTTC	TRBJ2-7	TRBV3-1/TRBV3-2	NA	NA	15
CASSPRAGAYEQYF	TGTGCCAGCAGCCCCCGGGCCGGGGCCTACGAGCAGTACTTC	TRBJ2-7	TRBV4-2	NA	NA	14
CASSLRDRVTEAFF	TGTGCCAGCAGCTTGCGGGACAGGGTGACTGAAGCTTTCTTT	TRBJ1-1	TRBV5-6	TRBD1	NA	14
CASSLGLGANTEAFF	TGTGCCAGCAGCTTAGGTTTGGGGGCGAACACTGAAGCTTTCTTT	TRBJ1-1	TRBV7-9	NA	NA	15
CASSTSNVNEQFF	TGTGCCAGCAGCACTAGCAACGTGAATGAGCAGTTCTTC	TRBJ2-1	TRBV7-2	NA	NA	13
CASSRLGPSYEQYF	TGTGCCAGCAGTCGACTGGGGCCCTCCTACGAGCAGTACTTC	TRBJ2-7	TRBV2	NA	once	14
CASSPVRDRGQPQHF	TGTGCCAGTAGTCCGGTCCGGGACAGGGGACAGCCCCAGCATTTT	TRBJ1-5	TRBV19	TRBD1	NA	15
CASIQDTGRSYGYTF	TGTGCCAGCATTCAGGATACAGGGCGAAGCTATGGCTACACCTTC	TRBJ1-2	TRBV6-5	NA	NA	15
CASSSYRAETQYF	TGCGCCAGCAGCTCATACAGGGCAGAGACCCAGTACTTC	TRBJ2-5	TRBV5-1	NA	NA	13
CASSQKGASGEAFF	TGTGCCAGCAGTCAAAAGGGGGCCTCAGGTGAAGCTTTCTTT	TRBJ1-1	TRBV7-8	TRBD1	NA	14
CASSQLQGVRSGNTIYF	TGTGCCAGCAGCCAACTTCAGGGGGTTCGGTCTGGAAACACCATATATTTT	TRBJ1-3	TRBV3-1/TRBV3-2	TRBD1	once	17
CASSQSLNYGYTF	TGTGCCAGCAGCCAATCCCTCAACTATGGCTACACCTTC	TRBJ1-2	TRBV14	NA	NA	13
CAWSVALNQPQHF	TGTGCCTGGAGTGTAGCTCTTAATCAGCCCCAGCATTTT	TRBJ1-5	TRBV30	NA	NA	13
CASSFSSGDTEAFF	TGTGCCAGCAGCTTTAGCTCAGGGGACACTGAAGCTTTCTTT	TRBJ1-1	TRBV7-6	NA	NA	14
CASRDPQETQYF	TGTGCCAGCAGGGACCCTCAGGAGACCCAGTACTTC	TRBJ2-5	TRBV27	NA	NA	12
CASSSTGTYGYTF	TGTGCCAGCAGCTCTACAGGGACCTATGGCTACACCTTC	TRBJ1-2	TRBV11-2	NA	NA	13
CASSLTTANSPLHF	TGTGCCAGCAGTTTAACGACTGCAAATTCACCCCTCCACTTT	TRBJ1-6	TRBV27	NA	NA	14
CASSPRPLRGNSPLHF	TGTGCCAGCAGCCCCCGACCCCTGAGGGGTAATTCACCCCTCCACTTT	TRBJ1-6	TRBV7-2	NA	NA	16
CASSIASGASYEQYF	TGTGCCAGTAGTATCGCCTCGGGAGCCTCCTACGAGCAGTACTTC	TRBJ2-7	TRBV19	NA	NA	15
CASSQEGARQPQHF	TGTGCCAGCAGCCAGGAGGGGGCACGGCAGCCCCAGCATTTT	TRBJ1-5	TRBV3-1/TRBV3-2	TRBD1	NA	14
CASSTTYGTVQGQPQHF	TGTGCCAGTAGTACCACCTACGGGACGGTTCAGGGTCAGCCCCAGCATTTT	TRBJ1-5	TRBV19	NA	NA	17
CASSSKNSGANVLTF	TGTGCCAGCAGCTCCAAAAACTCTGGGGCCAACGTCCTGACTTTC	TRBJ2-6	TRBV5-4	NA	NA	15
CASTRDPTYEQYF	TGTGCCAGCACACGGGACCCTACCTACGAGCAGTACTTC	TRBJ2-7	TRBV6-5	NA	NA	13
CAVATGANYGYTF	TGTGCCGTCGCCACAGGAGCTAACTATGGCTACACCTTC	TRBJ1-2	TRBV6-5	NA	NA	13
CASSTGVLVYNEQFF	TGTGCCAGCAGTACAGGGGTATTAGTATACAATGAGCAGTTCTTC	TRBJ2-1	TRBV7-9	TRBD1	NA	15
CASSFRTGEKLFF	TGTGCCAGCAGCTTTCGGACGGGCGAAAAACTGTTTTTT	TRBJ1-4	TRBV7-8	NA	NA	13
CASSRQGPDDSPLHF	TGTGCCAGCAGTAGACAGGGCCCTGATGATTCACCCCTCCACTTT	TRBJ1-6	TRBV6-6	TRBD1	NA	15
CAISDRVYNSPLHF	TGTGCCATCAGTGACAGGGTCTATAATTCACCCCTCCACTTT	TRBJ1-6	TRBV10-3	NA	NA	14
CASTPTDLGNQPQHF	TGTGCCAGCACCCCGACAGACCTTGGGAATCAGCCCCAGCATTTT	TRBJ1-5	TRBV5-8	NA	NA	15
CASSRTGVSYEQYF	TGTGCCAGCAGCCGGACAGGGGTTTCCTACGAGCAGTACTTC	TRBJ2-7	TRBV6-5	TRBD1	NA	14
CASSPDSTSGNTIYF	TGTGCCAGCTCACCGGACAGCACTTCTGGAAACACCATATATTTT	TRBJ1-3	TRBV18	NA	NA	15
CASRAGSSGNTIYF	TGTGCCAGCAGGGCGGGGAGCTCTGGAAACACCATATATTTT	TRBJ1-3	TRBV2	NA	NA	14
CASSLEAGSMNTEAFF	TGCGCCAGCAGCTTGGAGGCAGGCTCCATGAACACTGAAGCTTTCTTT	TRBJ1-1	TRBV5-1	NA	NA	16
CASGGTHEAFF	TGTGCCAGCGGCGGGACTCATGAAGCTTTCTTT	TRBJ1-1	TRBV6-5	NA	NA	11
CASNQDTNYGYTF	TGTGCCAGCAACCAGGACACTAACTATGGCTACACCTTC	TRBJ1-2	TRBV7-9	NA	once	13
CASSEIRGIYSNQPQHF	TGTGCCAGCAGTGAGATTAGAGGAATTTATAGCAATCAGCCCCAGCATTTT	TRBJ1-5	TRBV6-1	NA	NA	17
CASSIQTNTGELFF	TGTGCCAGTTCCATCCAAACGAACACCGGGGAGCTGTTTTTT	TRBJ2-2	TRBV19	NA	NA	14
CASTREGAGELFF	TGTGCCAGCACGCGGGAGGGGGCCGGGGAGCTGTTTTTT	TRBJ2-2	TRBV7-9	TRBD2	NA	13
CASSFTLIMTGGGELFF	TGTGCCAGCAGTTTTACCCTTATCATGACAGGGGGCGGTGAACTGTTTTTT	TRBJ1-4	TRBV28	TRBD1	NA	17
CASYGNYGYTF	TGCGCCAGTTACGGTAACTATGGCTACACCTTC	TRBJ1-2	TRBV5-1	NA	NA	11
CASSTRPGQGSSAQHF	TGTGCCAGTAGTACCAGACCGGGACAGGGTTCGTCGGCCCAGCATTTT	TRBJ1-5	TRBV19	TRBD1	NA	16
CASSGPGTNYGYTF	TGTGCCAGCAGTGGCCCCGGGACAAACTATGGCTACACCTTC	TRBJ1-2	TRBV27	NA	once	14
CAWSVRQDNSPLHF	TGTGCCTGGAGTGTCCGGCAGGATAATTCACCCCTCCACTTT	TRBJ1-6	TRBV30	NA	NA	14
CAGSGGTNEKLFF	TGTGCCGGATCAGGTGGAACTAATGAAAAACTGTTTTTT	TRBJ1-4	TRBV30	NA	NA	13
CASSGDRWDPEAFF	TGTGCCAGCAGTGGGGACAGGTGGGACCCTGAAGCTTTCTTT	TRBJ1-1	TRBV2	TRBD1	NA	14
CASSQDGEQFF	TGCGCCAGCAGCCAAGACGGTGAGCAGTTCTTC	TRBJ2-1	TRBV4-1	NA	NA	11
CASSRDSSYEQYF	TGTGCCAGCAGCCGCGACAGTTCCTACGAGCAGTACTTC	TRBJ2-7	TRBV4-2	NA	NA	13